Presented here are 10 T cell receptor beta chains from one specimen sequenced in a study of control samples from healthy donors and cancer patients. The data were produced by immunoSEQ multiplex PCR, yet TCRdb's version contains in-frame clones alone and is incomplete. The sample carries approximately 130,000 clones, 80% to 90% recorded once. Sequences were obtained from blood. The receptors come from a man in his forties in good health.

CDR3 DNA: TGTGCCAGCAGTTTATCGTTCCCTGAAGTGGATTCACCCCTCCACTTT. This sequence encodes CASSLSFPEVDSPLHF. The chain couples TRBV27 to TRBJ1-6; D not certain. Per the germline V gene, CDR1 is MNHEY and CDR2 is SMNVEV (reference sequence). Between the trimmed V and J ends, which lost 0 bases and 8 bases, there was a span of 14 bases. The CDR3 consists of 16 residues.

The chain carries TRBV21-1 and TRBJ1-3. TRBV21-1 counts as a pseudogene. CDR3 length: 15 residues. The CDR3 here is CASSSSTRPGNTIYF. In DNA, the CDR3 is TGTGCCAGCAGCTCTTCAACCCGTCCTGGAAACACCATATATTTT.

The chain employs TRBV18 and TRBJ1-4; D perhaps matches TRBD1 (6 bases). The germline CDR1 and CDR2 sequences are KGHSH and LQKENI. This CDR3 spans 14 amino acids. Trimming took 6 bases from V and 7 from J, leaving 15 bases between them. The CDR3: CASSPDRESEKLFF. The DNA for the CDR3 is TGTGCCAGCTCGCCGGACAGAGAGAGTGAAAAACTGTTTTTT.

V usage is TRBV5-4 and J usage is TRBJ2-7; D possibly corresponds to TRBD1 (5 bases). Trimming shortened V by 0 bases and J by 4 bases, and 11 bases separated the two germline ends. Germline CDR1 is SGHNT and CDR2 is YYREEE (reference sequence). The CDR3 covers 14 residues. Here the CDR3 reads CASSLVGHPYEQYF. The CDR3 DNA reads TGTGCCAGCAGCTTGGTAGGACACCCTTACGAGCAGTACTTC.

V usage is TRBV2 and J usage is TRBJ1-2; 9 bases line up with TRBD1. V was pared by 2 bases and J by 6 bases, with 1 base of the junction left unmatched. The germline CDR1 and CDR2 sequences are SNHLY and FYNNEI. The CDR3 spans 13 residues. CDR3 nucleotides: TGTGCCAGCAGTGAAACAGGGGGCCATGGCTACACCTTC. It translates to CASSETGGHGYTF. Looking up the rest from reference TRBV2 and TRBJ1-2 gives the full variable domain: EPEVTQTPSHQVTQMGQEVILRCVPISNHLYFYWYRQILGQKVEFLVSFYNNEISEKSEIFDDQFSVERPDGSNFTLKIRSTKLEDSAMYFCASSETGGHGYTFGSGTRLTVV.

V usage is TRBV4-1 and J usage is TRBJ2-5; the D gene is possibly TRBD2 (6 bases). The V and J ends lost 1 base and 1 base respectively, with 16 bases between them. The CDR3 has 17 residues. Germline V gene sequence: CDR1 MGHRA, CDR2 YSYEKL. The CDR3 bases are TGCGCCAGCAGCCAAGGGTCGACTAGAGGAGCCCAAGAGACCCAGTACTTC. Protein: CASSQGSTRGAQETQYF.

As DNA, the CDR3 is TGTGCCAGCAGTCAGGGACTTACCATGAACACTGAAGCTTTCTTT. Translated, it gives CASSQGLTMNTEAFF. The chain recombines TRBV25-1 with TRBJ1-1; D possibly corresponds to TRBD1 (5 bases). The CDR3 extends over 15 amino acids. CDR1 MGHDK and CDR2 SYGVNS come from the germline V gene. Trimming removed 5 bases at V and 0 bases at J, with 13 bases between.

J is TRBJ2-7 and V is TRBV11-1; D unresolved. Per the germline V gene, CDR1 is SGHAT and CDR2 is FQDESV (reference sequence). The CDR3 contains 15 residues. The germline V and J ends were trimmed by 7 bases and 7 bases, with 23 bases remaining between them. The CDR3 DNA sequence: TGTGCCAGCACCCAAGGGCTATCGCGAGGCCCGGAGCAGTACTTC. Amino acid sequence: CASTQGLSRGPEQYF.

There are a few counts of this clone. The chain carries TRBV6-5 and TRBJ1-2; D is undetermined. The ends were cut back, 3 bases at V and 4 bases at J, with 12 bases in the middle. The CDR3 extends over 14 amino acids. CDR1 and CDR2 from the germline V gene are MNHEY and SVGAGI. This CDR3 reads CASSYRQVGYGYTF. In DNA, the CDR3 is TGTGCCAGCAGTTATCGGCAGGTGGGCTATGGCTACACCTTC.

The V and J genes are TRBV6-5 and TRBJ2-5, with D possibly being TRBD1 or TRBD2 (5 bases each). The germline V gene has CDR1 MNHEY and CDR2 SVGAGI. The V end lost 5 bases, the J end lost 4 bases, and 11 bases lay between the germline ends. The CDR3 is 13 amino acids. The CDR3 DNA follows: TGTGCCAGCAGTCAGGGTCGGGGAGAGACCCAGTACTTC. It is translated as CASSQGRGETQYF.